A single sample is the source of the 17 T cell receptor beta chains below, sequenced in a study of T-cell memory formation after mild COVID-19. MiXCR was run by TCRdb on the 5' RACE reads, yielding one entry per CDR3 protein. The table has around 320,000 distinct CDR3 sequences, less than 20% seen once. What was sequenced was PBMCs or a T cell subset sorted from them (not recorded which). These receptors came from a man aged 18 to 30 who had mild COVID-19 (a few samples of this study predate the infection). Cell type and time point are not known.

This clonotype was detected only a few times. This rearrangement joins TRBV6-2 or TRBV6-3 to TRBJ1-1; D gene unclear. This CDR3 has 13 residues. V dropped 5 bases and J dropped 5 bases, with 12 bases sitting between them. From germline, CDR1 is MNHEY and CDR2 SVGEGT. The CDR3 loop is CASSPSSSTEAFF. CDR3 in DNA: TGTGCCAGCAGTCCTTCTAGCAGTACTGAAGCTTTCTTT.

A few counts support this clonotype. V gene TRBV6-2 or TRBV6-3 combines with J gene TRBJ2-1; TRBD2 might be the D (6 bases). Trimming pared 5 bases from V and 12 bases from J, leaving 11 bases between. The germline gives CDR1 MNHEY, CDR2 SVGEGT. This CDR3 contains 11 residues. The CDR3 DNA follows: TGTGCCAGCAGTCACCGGGACTTGCAGTTCTTC. It codes for CASSHRDLQFF.

V gene TRBV5-1 combines with J gene TRBJ1-4, with a tentative D call TRBD1 (5 bases). The V end lost 1 base, the J end lost 7 bases, and 14 bases lay between the germline ends. Germline loops: CDR1 SGHRS, CDR2 YFSETQ. The CDR3 covers 15 residues. The CDR3 sequence: CASSLRGGGSEKLFF. Written as DNA, the CDR3 is TGCGCCAGCAGCTTGAGGGGCGGAGGGAGTGAAAAACTGTTTTTT.

The rearrangement joins TRBV20-1 to TRBJ1-2; 8 nucleotides match TRBD1. With 0 bases clipped from V and 4 bases from J, the junction kept 10 bases outside the gene matches. This CDR3 is built from 16 residues. The germline V gene encodes CDR1 DFQATT and CDR2 SNEGSKA (reference sequence). This CDR3 is CSARDIGRGQSYGYTF. The DNA of the CDR3 is TGCAGTGCTAGAGATATAGGCAGGGGGCAGAGCTATGGCTACACCTTC.

The CDR3 coding sequence is TGCGCCAGCAGCTCCGGACTAGCGGGAATGTACGAGCAGTACTTC. Residues: CASSSGLAGMYEQYF. The rearrangement joins TRBV5-1 to TRBJ2-7, with 12 bases matching TRBD2. CDR3 length: 15 amino acids. The germline gives CDR1 SGHRS, CDR2 YFSETQ. Unmatched junction bases numbered 5, after V lost 3 bases and J lost 4 bases.

The rearrangement uses TRBV7-2 and TRBJ1-5; D is perhaps TRBD1 (5 bases). The CDR3 is 15 residues long. Deletions cut 1 base from V and 6 bases from J, with 13 bases between. In germline, CDR1 is SGHTA, CDR2 FQGNSA. DNA of the CDR3: TGTGCCAGCAGCTTAGTCGTGGGGACGGCTCAGCCCCAGCATTTT. This encodes CASSLVVGTAQPQHF.

This clonotype was observed a handful of times. The J gene is TRBJ1-1, the V gene TRBV7-2; 10 positions agree with TRBD1. The CDR3 extends over 15 amino acids. The ends lost 7 bases at V and 1 base at J; junction bases unmatched: 6. CDR1 SGHTA and CDR2 FQGNSA come from the germline V gene. The CDR3 DNA follows: TGTGCCAGCAACGTAAGGACAGGGGGGAACACTGAAGCTTTCTTT. Protein product: CASNVRTGGNTEAFF.

The chain has TRBV6-2 or TRBV6-3 and TRBJ2-7; D is ambiguous. CDR3 size: 13 residues. CDR1 and CDR2 (germline): MNHEY, SVGEGT. V was pared by 6 bases and J by 6 bases, with 15 bases between. The CDR3 DNA is TGTGCCAGCAGCCACGCGATGGGTAGCGAGCAGTACTTC. Its protein is CASSHAMGSEQYF.

There are a few counts of this clonotype. The chain is built from TRBV20-1 and TRBJ2-3, with D unresolved. V was cut by 5 bases and J by 4 bases, with 10 bases left in between. Germline V lookup: CDR1 DFQATT, CDR2 SNEGSKA (reference sequence). This CDR3 spans 12 amino acids. The CDR3, as DNA: TGCAGTGCTCCCCTACAGCCAGATACGCAGTATTTT. As protein: CSAPLQPDTQYF.

The rearrangement joins TRBV29-1 to TRBJ1-2; TRBD1 is a possible D gene (5 bases). This CDR3 contains 11 residues. Germline assignment: CDR1 SQVTM and CDR2 ANQGSEA. The V gene lost 8 bases and the J gene lost 8 bases, with 15 bases spanning the gap. CDR3 nucleotide sequence: TGCAGCTCCTTGACTGGGGGAGGCTACACCTTC. Translating gives CSSLTGGGYTF.

This sequence joins TRBV29-1 and TRBJ2-5; no definite D call. The J call may be incorrect, as the DNA end agrees better with TRBJ2-7. This CDR3 contains 15 residues. Germline V gives CDR1 SQVTM, CDR2 ANQGSEA. CDR3 region: CSVGSLGQRAYEQYF. The CDR3 bases are TGCAGCGTTGGGAGCCTGGGCCAGAGAGCCTACGAGCAGTACTTC.

The gene calls are TRBV12-3 or TRBV12-4 and TRBJ1-1; D perhaps matches TRBD1 (5 bases). This CDR3 region has 12 residues. The V end was cut by 8 bases, the J end by 4 bases, with 11 bases between. CDR3 DNA sequence: TGTGCCAGCCTCCAGGGTCCCACTGAAGCTTTCTTT. This translates into CASLQGPTEAFF.

In its sample, this clonotype was seen many times. The chain is built from TRBV7-3 and TRBJ2-1; the match to TRBD1 covers 9 bases. The V segment lost 3 bases and the J segment 0 bases; nucleotides outside the gene matches: 0. The V gene's germline CDR1 is SGHTA and CDR2 FQGTGA. There are 15 residues in the CDR3. CDR3 in DNA: TGTGCCAGCAGCTTGACAGGGGGCTCCTACAATGAGCAGTTCTTC. It specifies CASSLTGGSYNEQFF.

The chain carries TRBV10-1 and TRBJ1-4; no firm D call. V shed 0 bases and J shed 8 bases, with 7 bases lying between them. The CDR3 runs to 13 residues. Germline V gene sequence: CDR1 WNHNN, CDR2 SYGVQD (reference sequence). The DNA for the CDR3 is TGCGCCAGCAGTGAGTCGAGGAGGGAAAAACTGTTTTTT. It yields the protein CASSESRREKLFF.

This sequence joins TRBV5-5 and TRBJ2-2, with D perhaps matching TRBD1 or TRBD2 (6 bases each). CDR3 length: 14 residues. CDR1 and CDR2 (germline): SGHKS, YYEKEE (reference sequence). V shed 1 base and J shed 7 bases, with 11 bases lying between them. This CDR3 is CASSLKGGVGELFF. The CDR3 bases are TGTGCCAGCAGCTTGAAGGGGGGTGTCGGGGAGCTGTTTTTT. Full variable domain (rest looked up from reference TRBV5-5 and TRBJ2-2): DAGVTQSPTHLIKTRGQQVTLRCSPISGHKSVSWYQQVLGQGPQFIFQYYEKEERGRGNFPDRFSARQFPNYSSELNVNALLLGDSALYLCASSLKGGVGELFFGEGSRLTVL.

V usage is TRBV6-5 and J usage is TRBJ2-6; tentatively, D is TRBD1 (6 bases). The V and J ends lost 5 bases and 2 bases respectively, with 10 bases between them. The CDR3 runs to 15 residues. Germline V gene data show CDR1 as MNHEY and CDR2 as SVGAGI. In nucleotides, the CDR3 is TGTGCCAGCAGTGTCAGGGGTACTGGGGCCAACGTCCTGACTTTC. Its protein product is CASSVRGTGANVLTF.

This clonotype was observed once. J is TRBJ2-5 and V is TRBV4-1; TRBD2 aligns across 8 bases. After removal of 0 bases from V and 5 bases from J, the junction contained 11 bases not matched to a gene. Germline V gene data show CDR1 as MGHRA and CDR2 as YSYEKL. The length of the CDR3 is 17 residues. CDR3 DNA sequence: TGCGCCAGCAGCCAAGATTGGAACGGGGGGGCCTGGGAGACCCAGTACTTC. This gives the protein CASSQDWNGGAWETQYF.